These 3 T cell receptor beta chains came from one sample sequenced in a study of blood T cell repertoires in COVID-19. Clones were sequenced by immunoSEQ multiplex PCR, and TCRdb holds only the in-frame ones, with some missing. This table holds 190,000 or so clones, about 82% found once. Sequencing input: PBMCs or T cells enriched from blood (not recorded which). These TCRs come from a woman aged 30 to 39 who had recovered from COVID-19.

The chain combines TRBV5-4 with TRBJ2-1, with 8 bases identical to TRBD1. Germline V CDR1 and CDR2: SGHNT, YYREEE (reference sequence). The CDR3 totals 13 residues. V lost 4 bases and J lost 7; bases outside the gene matches: 4. This CDR3 is CASSATGGNEQFF. The CDR3 nucleotides read TGTGCCAGCAGCGCCACAGGGGGAAATGAGCAGTTCTTC. The full variable domain, rest sourced from reference TRBV5-4 and TRBJ2-1, is ETGVTQSPTHLIKTRGQQVTLRCSSQSGHNTVSWYQQALGQGPQFIFQYYREEENGRGNFPPRFSGLQFPNYSSELNVNALELDDSALYLCASSATGGNEQFFGPGTRLTVL.

This chain uses TRBV5-4 with TRBJ2-7; TRBD2 agrees at 7 bases. The CDR3 is 14 amino acids. The germline V gene has CDR1 SGHNT and CDR2 YYREEE (reference sequence). The junction had 3 bases not matched to a gene; V was cut back by 0 bases and J by 3 bases. The CDR3 nucleotides are TGTGCCAGCAGCTTGGGGGACTATAGCTACGAGCAGTACTTC. Protein sequence: CASSLGDYSYEQYF. Filled out from reference TRBV5-4 and TRBJ2-7, the complete variable domain reads ETGVTQSPTHLIKTRGQQVTLRCSSQSGHNTVSWYQQALGQGPQFIFQYYREEENGRGNFPPRFSGLQFPNYSSELNVNALELDDSALYLCASSLGDYSYEQYFGPGTRLTVT.

This rearrangement joins TRBV28 to TRBJ2-7; TRBD2 matches 13 bases. Trimming cost V 5 bases and J 7 bases; bases outside gene matches: 11. The germline V gene encodes CDR1 MDHEN and CDR2 SYDVKM. The CDR3 contains 16 residues. CDR3 loop: CASSPTRGLAGVEQYF. CDR3 bases: TGTGCCAGCAGTCCTACCCGCGGACTAGCGGGGGTTGAGCAGTACTTC.